This T cell receptor (beta chain) was profiled in a study of PD-1 blockade in classical Hodgkin lymphoma. About the research overall: Administration of nivolumab to patients was at 3 mg/kg intravenously every 2 weeks.

Study-wide results and limits: At C4D1, TCR diversity had climbed significantly for CD4+ cells, though not for CD8+ cells. Why repertoires differed is undefined; disease activity or prior therapy possibly contributed.

Each and every patient relapsed after autologous stem cell transplantation, and patients got differing brentuximab vedotin exposure. Produced via immunoSEQ multiplex PCR; TCRdb's table is partial and in-frame only. The repertoire has about 15,000 clones, roughly 84% of them found once; the top ten carry about two fifths. V shed 2 bases and J 3 bases; nucleotides not matched to a gene: 3. The CDR3 spans 15 residues. Per germline, CDR1 SGHDN and CDR2 FVKESK. A few counts support this clone. What it binds is not known. The sequencing used peripheral blood mononuclear cells (PBMCs), collected before the second cycle of nivolumab. The sequence came from a human donor with classical Hodgkin lymphoma. The chain links TRBV14 to TRBJ2-7, with TRBD1 matching 11 bases. CDR3 DNA: TGTGCCAGCAGCCAATGGGACAGGGGGTTCTACGAGCAGTACTTC. Amino acid sequence: CASSQWDRGFYEQYF.